The following is a T cell receptor beta chain sequence with its context. This sample stems from a study of control samples from healthy donors and cancer patients. CDR3 length: 15 amino acids. Germline V gene lookup returns CDR1 SGHDT and CDR2 YYEEEE. Trimming left V 4 bases short and J 4 bases short, with 15 bases between. Here immunoSEQ multiplex PCR was the method, and the copy in TCRdb shows in-frame clones only, minus some. The sample shows about 110,000 clones, over 75% of them seen only once. The gene calls are TRBV5-6 and TRBJ1-3; D perhaps matches TRBD1 (5 bases). This receptor was taken from a woman in her sixties with lung cancer. The sequencing input was PBMCs. As DNA, the CDR3 is TGTGCCAGCAGCCGCCAGGGTTCAGGAGGAAACACCATATATTTT. As protein: CASSRQGSGGNTIYF.